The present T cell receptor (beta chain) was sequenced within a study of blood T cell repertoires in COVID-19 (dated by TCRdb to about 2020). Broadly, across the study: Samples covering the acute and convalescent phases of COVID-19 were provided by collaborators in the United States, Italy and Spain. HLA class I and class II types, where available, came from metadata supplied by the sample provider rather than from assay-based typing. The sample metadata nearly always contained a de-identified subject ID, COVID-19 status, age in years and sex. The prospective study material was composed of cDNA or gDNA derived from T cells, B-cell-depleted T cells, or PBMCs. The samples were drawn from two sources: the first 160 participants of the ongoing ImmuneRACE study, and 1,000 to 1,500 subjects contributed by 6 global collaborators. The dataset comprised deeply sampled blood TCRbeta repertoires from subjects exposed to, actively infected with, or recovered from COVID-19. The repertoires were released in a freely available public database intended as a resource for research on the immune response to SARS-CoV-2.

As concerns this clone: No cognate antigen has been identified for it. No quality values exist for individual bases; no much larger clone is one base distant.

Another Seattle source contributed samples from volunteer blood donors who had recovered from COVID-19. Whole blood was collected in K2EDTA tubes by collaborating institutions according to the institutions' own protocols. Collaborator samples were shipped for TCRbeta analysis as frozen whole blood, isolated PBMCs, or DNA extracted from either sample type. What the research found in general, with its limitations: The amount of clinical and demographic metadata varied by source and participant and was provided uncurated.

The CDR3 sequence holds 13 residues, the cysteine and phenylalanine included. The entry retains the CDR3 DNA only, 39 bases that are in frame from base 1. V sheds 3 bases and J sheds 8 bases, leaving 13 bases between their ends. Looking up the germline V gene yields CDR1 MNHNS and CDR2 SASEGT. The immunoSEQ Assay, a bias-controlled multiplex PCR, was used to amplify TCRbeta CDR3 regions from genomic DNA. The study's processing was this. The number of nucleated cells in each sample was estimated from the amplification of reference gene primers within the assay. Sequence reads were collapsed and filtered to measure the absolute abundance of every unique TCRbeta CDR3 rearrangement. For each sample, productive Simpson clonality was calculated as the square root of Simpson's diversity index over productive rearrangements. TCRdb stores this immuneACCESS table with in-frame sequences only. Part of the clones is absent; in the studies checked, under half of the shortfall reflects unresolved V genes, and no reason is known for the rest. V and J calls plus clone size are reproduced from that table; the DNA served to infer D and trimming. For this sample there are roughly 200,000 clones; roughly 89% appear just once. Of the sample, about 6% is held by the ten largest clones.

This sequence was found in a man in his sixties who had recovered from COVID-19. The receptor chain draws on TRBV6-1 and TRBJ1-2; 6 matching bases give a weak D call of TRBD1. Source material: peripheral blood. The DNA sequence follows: TGTGCCAGCAGTGACCAGGGGAGGGGCGGCTACACCTTC. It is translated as CASSDQGRGGYTF.